These T cell receptor beta chains were read from a single sample in a study of blood T cell repertoires in COVID-19. Data came from immunoSEQ multiplex PCR; TCRdb stores just in-frame clones and leaves some out. This sample has around 500,000 clones, with 88% found just once. Input material: PBMCs or T cells enriched from blood (not recorded which). The receptors come from a woman aged 60 to 75 who had recovered from COVID-19. CDR3s include the opening cysteine and the closing phenylalanine or tryptophan. Fields, in order: clone size, D gene, J gene, V gene, CDR3 protein, CDR3 DNA. The D gene is left open where the match is weak. Rows give clone size only sometimes, using once, few, many, or a class for an expanded clone.

>NA|TRBD1|TRBJ2-2|TRBV5-6
CASSSPRGPNTGELFF
TGTGCCAGCAGTTCCCCCAGGGGGCCCAACACCGGGGAGCTGTTTTTT
>once|NA|TRBJ2-2|TRBV6-4
CASRDTSTGELFF
TGTGCCAGCAGAGACACTTCCACCGGGGAGCTGTTTTTT
>NA|NA|TRBJ1-4|TRBV19
CATSPEKLFF
TGTGCCACCTCCCCTGAAAAACTGTTTTTT
>NA|TRBD2|TRBJ2-3|TRBV15
CATSLQRGGPDTQYF
TGTGCCACCAGCCTCCAGCGGGGGGGCCCAGATACGCAGTATTTT
>NA|NA|TRBJ1-4|TRBV20-1
CSAREGGKLFF
TGCAGTGCTAGGGAGGGAGGAAAACTGTTTTTT
>NA|NA|TRBJ1-5|TRBV10-3
CAIRTDWNQPQHF
TGTGCCATCCGAACCGACTGGAATCAGCCCCAGCATTTT
>once|TRBD1|TRBJ1-1|TRBV10-3
CAISEYRGNTEAFF
TGTGCCATCAGTGAGTACAGGGGGAACACTGAAGCTTTCTTT
>NA|TRBD2|TRBJ2-5|TRBV15
CATSNRTSRGQETQYF
TGTGCCACCAGCAACCGGACTAGTCGGGGCCAAGAGACCCAGTACTTC
>NA|TRBD1|TRBJ1-4|TRBV5-1
CASSRTGDNEKLFF
TGCGCCAGCAGCCGGACAGGGGATAATGAAAAACTGTTTTTT
>NA|NA|TRBJ2-4|TRBV27
CASAPGGAKNIQYF
TGTGCCAGCGCCCCGGGGGGCGCCAAAAACATTCAGTACTTC
>NA|NA|TRBJ2-3|TRBV5-6
CASSSRTATSVMRDTQYF
TGTGCCAGCAGCTCTCGGACTGCCACCTCGGTAATGAGAGATACGCAGTATTTT
>NA|NA|TRBJ1-1|TRBV2
CASSSNMNTEAFF
TGTGCCAGCAGTAGCAATATGAACACTGAAGCTTTCTTT
>NA|NA|TRBJ2-2|TRBV4-1
CASSQVTQGTGELFF
TGCGCCAGCAGCCAAGTCACACAGGGAACCGGGGAGCTGTTTTTT
>once|NA|TRBJ1-1|TRBV27
CATRRAGLNTEAFF
TGTGCCACACGCCGGGCAGGGTTGAACACTGAAGCTTTCTTT
>NA|NA|TRBJ1-2|TRBV3-1/TRBV3-2
CASSQVGLGAGYGYTF
TGTGCCAGCAGCCAAGTGGGGTTGGGAGCTGGGTATGGCTACACCTTC
>NA|TRBD1|TRBJ1-1|TRBV7-2
CASSLASQGDTEAFF
TGTGCCAGCAGCTTAGCTTCACAGGGGGACACTGAAGCTTTCTTT
>NA|NA|TRBJ2-3|TRBV3-1/TRBV3-2
CASSQGGTYGETQYF
TGTGCCAGCAGCCAAGGAGGGACTTACGGAGAGACGCAGTATTTT
>NA|TRBD1|TRBJ2-1|TRBV24-1
CATSDLGTGKEQFF
TGTGCCACCAGTGATTTAGGGACAGGCAAAGAGCAGTTCTTC
>few|TRBD1|TRBJ2-2|TRBV5-1
CASSSGTEYTGELFF
TGCGCCAGCAGCTCCGGGACAGAGTACACCGGGGAGCTGTTTTTT
>once|TRBD1|TRBJ2-6|TRBV2
CASGPTGGDSGANVLTF
TGTGCCAGCGGCCCGACAGGGGGGGACTCTGGGGCCAACGTCCTGACTTTC
>NA|NA|TRBJ1-1|TRBV30
CAWSAYSNTEAFF
TGTGCCTGGAGTGCCTACTCGAACACTGAAGCTTTCTTT
>NA|TRBD1|TRBJ1-5|TRBV18
CASSLTQGGSNQPQHF
TGTGCCAGCTCACTAACACAGGGGGGAAGCAATCAGCCCCAGCATTTT
>NA|NA|TRBJ1-2|TRBV12-1
CASSFSGQVGYTF
TGTGCCAGCAGCTTTTCTGGACAGGTTGGCTACACCTTC
>NA|NA|TRBJ2-1|TRBV12-5
CASGLVADGGSSYNEQFF
TGTGCTAGTGGTTTGGTAGCAGACGGGGGAAGCTCCTACAATGAGCAGTTCTTC
>NA|NA|TRBJ2-4|TRBV3-1/TRBV3-2
CASSQVVGGGENIQYF
TGTGCCAGCAGCCAAGTGGTAGGGGGTGGGGAAAACATTCAGTACTTC
>NA|NA|TRBJ2-5|TRBV11-2
CASSLGYKETQYF
TGTGCCAGCAGCTTAGGCTATAAAGAGACCCAGTACTTC
>NA|NA|TRBJ1-6|TRBV28
CASSPSRDSYNSPLHF
TGTGCCAGCAGTCCTTCCCGGGACTCCTATAATTCACCCCTCCACTTT
>NA|TRBD1|TRBJ2-2|TRBV19
CATLRGTGGTGELFF
TGTGCCACCCTAAGGGGGACAGGGGGCACCGGGGAGCTGTTTTTT
>NA|TRBD2|TRBJ2-1|TRBV24-1
CATSDSGTRSYNEQFF
TGTGCCACCAGTGACTCCGGGACTAGGTCCTACAATGAGCAGTTCTTC
>once|NA|TRBJ1-5|TRBV19
CASSMADNQPQHF
TGTGCCAGTAGTATGGCGGACAATCAGCCCCAGCATTTT
>NA|NA|TRBJ2-2|TRBV2
CASSPYLQAGELFF
TGTGCCAGCAGTCCCTATCTCCAAGCGGGGGAGCTGTTTTTT
>NA|TRBD1|TRBJ2-7|TRBV28
CASSFLTGGPWEQYF
TGTGCCAGCAGTTTTCTTACAGGGGGCCCCTGGGAGCAGTACTTC
>NA|NA|TRBJ1-5|TRBV7-8
CASSFSGNDNQPQHF
TGTGCCAGCAGCTTTTCGGGAAACGACAATCAGCCCCAGCATTTT
>NA|NA|TRBJ2-7|TRBV5-1
CASSLAVAGAYEQYF
TGCGCCAGCAGCTTGGCCGTTGCAGGGGCCTACGAGCAGTACTTC
>NA|NA|TRBJ2-2|TRBV27
CASRPFTGYSTGELFF
TGTGCCAGCAGACCCTTCACAGGGTATAGCACCGGGGAGCTGTTTTTT
>few|NA|TRBJ1-6|TRBV2
CASSVGRLNSPLHF
TGTGCCAGCAGCGTAGGGAGGTTAAATTCACCCCTCCACTTT
>NA|NA|TRBJ2-2|TRBV3-1/TRBV3-2
CASSPRLANTGELFF
TGTGCCAGCAGCCCCCGACTAGCGAACACCGGGGAGCTGTTTTTT
>NA|NA|TRBJ1-2|TRBV5-1
CASSLRNMRDYGYTF
TGCGCCAGCAGCTTGAGGAACATGAGGGACTATGGCTACACCTTC
>once|NA|TRBJ1-2|TRBV3-1/TRBV3-2
CASSLRESNYGYTF
TGTGCCAGCAGCCTTAGGGAGTCTAACTATGGCTACACCTTC
>NA|TRBD1|TRBJ1-2|TRBV3-1/TRBV3-2
CASSDRDRPNYGYTF
TGTGCCAGCAGCGATCGGGACAGACCTAACTATGGCTACACCTTC
>NA|NA|TRBJ1-4|TRBV19
CASSIRRGNEKLFF
TGTGCCAGTAGTATCCGGAGAGGGAATGAAAAACTGTTTTTT
>NA|NA|TRBJ2-1|TRBV7-2
CASSAGQTYNEQFF
TGTGCCAGCAGCGCGGGACAGACCTACAATGAGCAGTTCTTC
>NA|NA|TRBJ1-4|TRBV3-1/TRBV3-2
CASRPYDSNEKLFF
TGTGCCAGCAGACCATATGACAGTAATGAAAAACTGTTTTTT